This T cell receptor (beta chain) was documented in a study of CD8+CD57+ T cells in acquired aplastic anemia. Study context: The average for DNA from sorted CD4+ and CD8+ cells was 3 to 3.5 ug.

All sequencing subjects had displayed CD8+CD57+ cell expansion on flow cytometry. Blood sampling was performed on the patients, and none of them had received therapy by then. Investigators profiled TCR beta VDJ and CDR3 from genomic DNA template. A single record per CDR3 protein comes from TCRdb applying MiXCR to the reads. The table records 190,000 or so distinct CDR3 sequences, roughly half of them present only once. As to this clonotype: What it binds is unknown.

Germline loops: CDR1 MDHEN, CDR2 SYDVKM. V lost 8 bases and J 1 base, leaving 6 bases between the germline ends. This CDR3 spans 13 amino acids. Whole-study results and caveats: Patients and controls shared roughly 30 CD8+ CDR3 sequences, which appeared highly expressed in patients and within their immunodominant clones.

The TCR was taken from a human donor with aplastic anemia. The genes are TRBV28 and TRBJ2-6; D remains unclear. Sequenced: sorted CD4+, CD8+, or CD8+CD57+ T cells (not recorded which) from PBMCs. The CDR3 DNA sequence: TGTGCCAGCGTAGAGTCTGGGGCCAACGTCCTGACTTTC. Protein: CASVESGANVLTF.